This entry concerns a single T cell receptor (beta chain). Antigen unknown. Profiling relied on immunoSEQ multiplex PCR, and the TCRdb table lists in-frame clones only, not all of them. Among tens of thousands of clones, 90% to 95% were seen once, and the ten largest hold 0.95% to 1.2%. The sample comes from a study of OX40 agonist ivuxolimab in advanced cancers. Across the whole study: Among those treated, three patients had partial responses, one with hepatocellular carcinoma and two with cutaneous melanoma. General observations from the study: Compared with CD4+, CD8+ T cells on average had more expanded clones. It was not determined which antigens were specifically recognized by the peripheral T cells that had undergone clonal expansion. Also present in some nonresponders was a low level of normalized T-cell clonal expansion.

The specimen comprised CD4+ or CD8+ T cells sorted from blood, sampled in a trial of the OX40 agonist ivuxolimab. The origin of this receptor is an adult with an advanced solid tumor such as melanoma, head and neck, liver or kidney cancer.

The DNA for the CDR3 is TGTGCCAGCAGCGCGACAGGGGCATACAATGAGCAGTTCTTC. It specifies CASSATGAYNEQFF. This rearrangement joins TRBV25-1 to TRBJ2-1, with 8 bases matching TRBD1. V lost 6 bases, J lost 4 bases, and 5 bases stayed unmatched. Germline V lookup: CDR1 MGHDK, CDR2 SYGVNS. This CDR3 region has 14 residues.